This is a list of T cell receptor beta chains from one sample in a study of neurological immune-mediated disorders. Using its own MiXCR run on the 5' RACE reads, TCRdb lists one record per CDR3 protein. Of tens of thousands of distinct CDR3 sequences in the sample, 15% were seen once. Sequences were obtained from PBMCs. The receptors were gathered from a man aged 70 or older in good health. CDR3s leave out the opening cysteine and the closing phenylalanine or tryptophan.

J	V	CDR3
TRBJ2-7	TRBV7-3	ASSQGGGSYEQY
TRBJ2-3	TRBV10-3	AITGGQWDTQY
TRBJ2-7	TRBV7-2	ASSLGGGGAYEQY
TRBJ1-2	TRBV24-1	ATSEDSYGYT
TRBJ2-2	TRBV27	ASRLGQTTTNTGELF
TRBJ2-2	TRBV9	ASSSAFGTGELF
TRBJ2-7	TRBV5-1	ASRLRPGAWLYEQY
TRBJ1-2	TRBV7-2	ASSSRNDRGPNYGYT
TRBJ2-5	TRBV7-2	ASSRSGPREETQY
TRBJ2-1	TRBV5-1	ASSLSDYNEQF
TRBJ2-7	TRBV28	ASSRRTPYEQY
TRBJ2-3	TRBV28	ASSTPGARYGDTQY
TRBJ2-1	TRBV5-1	ASSLAGLAGGYNEQF
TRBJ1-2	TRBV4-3	ASSQGQGANGYT
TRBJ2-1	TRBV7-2	ASSLASEYNEQF
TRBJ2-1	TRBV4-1	ASSQEAATGYNERF
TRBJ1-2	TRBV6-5	ASSYSPTGIYGYT
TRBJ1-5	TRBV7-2	ASSLTGNQPQH
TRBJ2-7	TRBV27	ASSRFRTGVLYEQY
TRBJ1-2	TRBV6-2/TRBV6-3	ASREQGEYGYT
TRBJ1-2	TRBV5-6	ASSLPRQGHPGGYGYT
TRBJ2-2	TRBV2	ASSVFINTGELF
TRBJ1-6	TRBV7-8	ASSFYICSARVDRGQDSPLH
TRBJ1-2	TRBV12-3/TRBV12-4	ASSPGQALYGYT
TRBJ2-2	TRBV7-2	ASRGAGTPNTGELF
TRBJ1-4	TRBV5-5	ASSLAPRMEKLF
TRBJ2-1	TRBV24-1	ATSVSGEQF
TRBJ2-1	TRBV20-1	SAKAGGFINEQF
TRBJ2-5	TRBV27	TSSLLSGGGGETQY
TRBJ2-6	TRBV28	ASTARDLKTAGANVLT
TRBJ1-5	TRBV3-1	ASSLSNQPQH
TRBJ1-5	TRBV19	ASSNGLQWPQH
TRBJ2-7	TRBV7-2	ASSLTLGGPSYEQY
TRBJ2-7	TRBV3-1	ASSQETNEQY
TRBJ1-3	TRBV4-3	ASGRVGNTIY
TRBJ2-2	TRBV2	ASSENGMNTGELF
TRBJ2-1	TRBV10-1	ASSEVADNEQF
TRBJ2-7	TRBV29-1	SVEPTGPRRGGSYEQY
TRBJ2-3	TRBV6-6	ASSFRGQVTDTQY
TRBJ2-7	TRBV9	ASSPGGAGRSYEQY
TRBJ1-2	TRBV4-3	ASSQEQGTGYT
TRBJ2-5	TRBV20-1	SARDHRGGQETQY
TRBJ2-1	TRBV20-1	SARDPRGGFIYNEQF
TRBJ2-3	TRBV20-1	SARDWSGVKGDTQY
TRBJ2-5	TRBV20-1	SARRQGEAQY
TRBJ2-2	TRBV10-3	AISDEETGELF
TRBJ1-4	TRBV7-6	ASSLAGFSGLDEKLF
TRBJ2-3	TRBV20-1	SARRTGSDTQY
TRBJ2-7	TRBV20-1	SAPGQSLYEQY
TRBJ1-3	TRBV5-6	ASSLGVRTGDSGNTIY
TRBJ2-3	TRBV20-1	SAGTYGLARDLFADTQY
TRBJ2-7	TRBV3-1	ASSTRTSGEEY
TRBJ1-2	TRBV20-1	SARTDNNYGYT